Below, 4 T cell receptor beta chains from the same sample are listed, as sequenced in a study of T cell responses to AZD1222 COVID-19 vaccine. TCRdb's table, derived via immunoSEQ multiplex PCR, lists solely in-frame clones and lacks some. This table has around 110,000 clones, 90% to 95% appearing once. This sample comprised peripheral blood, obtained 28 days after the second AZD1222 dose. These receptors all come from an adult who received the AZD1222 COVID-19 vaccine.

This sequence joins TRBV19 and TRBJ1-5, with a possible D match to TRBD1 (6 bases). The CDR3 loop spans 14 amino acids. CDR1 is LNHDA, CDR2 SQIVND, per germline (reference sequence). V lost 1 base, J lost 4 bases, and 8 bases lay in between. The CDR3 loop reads CASSIGGRNQPQHF. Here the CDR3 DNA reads TGTGCCAGTAGTATAGGGGGGCGGAATCAGCCCCAGCATTTT.

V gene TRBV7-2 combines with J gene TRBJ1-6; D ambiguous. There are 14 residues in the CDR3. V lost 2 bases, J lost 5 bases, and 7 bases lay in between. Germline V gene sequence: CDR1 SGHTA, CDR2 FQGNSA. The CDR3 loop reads CASSLRSDNSPLHF. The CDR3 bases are TGTGCCAGCAGCTTAAGGTCAGATAATTCACCCCTCCACTTT.

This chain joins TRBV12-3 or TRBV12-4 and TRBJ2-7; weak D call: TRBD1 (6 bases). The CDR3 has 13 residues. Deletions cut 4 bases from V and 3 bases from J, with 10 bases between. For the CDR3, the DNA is TGTGCCAGCAGTTCGGACAGCCTCTACGAGCAGTACTTC. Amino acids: CASSSDSLYEQYF.

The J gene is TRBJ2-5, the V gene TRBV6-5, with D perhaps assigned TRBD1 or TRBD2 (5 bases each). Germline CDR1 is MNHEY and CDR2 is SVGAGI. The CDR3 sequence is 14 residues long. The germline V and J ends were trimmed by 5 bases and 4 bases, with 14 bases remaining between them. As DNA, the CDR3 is TGTGCCAGCAGTCTAACCGGGACGCCAGAGACCCAGTACTTC. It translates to CASSLTGTPETQYF.